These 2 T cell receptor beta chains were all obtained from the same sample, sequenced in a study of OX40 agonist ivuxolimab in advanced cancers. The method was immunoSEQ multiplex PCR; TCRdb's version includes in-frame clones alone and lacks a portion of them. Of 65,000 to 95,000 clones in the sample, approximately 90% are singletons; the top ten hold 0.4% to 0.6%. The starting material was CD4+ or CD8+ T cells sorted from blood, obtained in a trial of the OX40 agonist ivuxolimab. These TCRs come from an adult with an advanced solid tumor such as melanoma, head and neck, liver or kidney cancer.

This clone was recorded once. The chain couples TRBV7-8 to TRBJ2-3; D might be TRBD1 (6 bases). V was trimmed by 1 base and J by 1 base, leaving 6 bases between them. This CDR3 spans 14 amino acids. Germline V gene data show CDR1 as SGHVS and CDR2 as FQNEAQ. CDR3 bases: TGTGCCAGCAGCTTAGGGGGGCGCACAGATACGCAGTATTTT. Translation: CASSLGGRTDTQYF. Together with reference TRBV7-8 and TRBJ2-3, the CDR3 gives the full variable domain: GAGVSQSPRYKVAKRGQDVALRCDPISGHVSLFWYQQALGQGPEFLTYFQNEAQLDKSGLPSDRFFAERPEGSVSTLKIQRTQQEDSAVYLCASSLGGRTDTQYFGPGTRLTVL.

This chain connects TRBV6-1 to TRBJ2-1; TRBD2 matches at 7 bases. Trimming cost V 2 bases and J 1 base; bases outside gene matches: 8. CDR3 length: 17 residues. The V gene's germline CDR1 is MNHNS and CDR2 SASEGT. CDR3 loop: CASSEMWAAGSYNEQFF. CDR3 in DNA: TGTGCCAGCAGTGAAATGTGGGCAGCGGGGTCCTACAATGAGCAGTTCTTC.